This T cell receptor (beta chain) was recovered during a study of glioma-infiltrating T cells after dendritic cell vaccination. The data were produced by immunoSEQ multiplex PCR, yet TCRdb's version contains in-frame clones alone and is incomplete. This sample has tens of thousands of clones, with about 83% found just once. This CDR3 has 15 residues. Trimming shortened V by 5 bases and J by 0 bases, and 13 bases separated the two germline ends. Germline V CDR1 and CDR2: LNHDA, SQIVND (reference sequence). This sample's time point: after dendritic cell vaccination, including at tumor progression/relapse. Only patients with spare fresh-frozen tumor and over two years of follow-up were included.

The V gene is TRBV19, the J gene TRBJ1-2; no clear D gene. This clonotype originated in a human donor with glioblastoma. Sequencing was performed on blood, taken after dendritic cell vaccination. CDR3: CASSGLGGTNYGYTF. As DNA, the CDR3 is TGTGCCAGTAGTGGCTTAGGAGGGACTAACTATGGCTACACCTTC.